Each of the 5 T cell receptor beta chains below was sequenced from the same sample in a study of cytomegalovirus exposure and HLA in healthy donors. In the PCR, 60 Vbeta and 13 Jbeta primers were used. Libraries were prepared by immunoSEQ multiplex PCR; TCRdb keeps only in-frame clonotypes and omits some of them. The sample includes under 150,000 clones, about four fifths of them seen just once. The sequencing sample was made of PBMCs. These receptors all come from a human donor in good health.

The CDR3 protein is CASSLGEVPPQYF. For the CDR3, the DNA is TGTGCCAGCAGCTTAGGAGAGGTCCCTCCGCAGTACTTC. This rearrangement joins TRBV7-9 to TRBJ2-7; D is unresolved. CDR3 length: 13 residues. Between the trimmed V and J ends, which lost 1 base and 9 bases, there was a span of 13 bases. CDR1 and CDR2 from the germline V gene are SEHNR and FQNEAQ (reference sequence).

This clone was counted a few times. DNA of the CDR3: TGTGCCAGCACCCTTGGAGGGGGCCTCGGACAAGAGACCCAGTACTTC. Its protein is CASTLGGGLGQETQYF. The chain employs TRBV7-6 and TRBJ2-5, with a tentative D call TRBD1 (7 bases). CDR3 length: 16 residues. The V and J ends lost 7 bases and 2 bases respectively, with 20 bases between them. Germline V gives CDR1 SGHVS, CDR2 FNYEAQ.

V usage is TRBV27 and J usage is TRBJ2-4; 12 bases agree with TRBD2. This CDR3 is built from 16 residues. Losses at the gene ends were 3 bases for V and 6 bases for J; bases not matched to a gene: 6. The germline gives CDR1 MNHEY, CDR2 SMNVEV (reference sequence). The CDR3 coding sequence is TGTGCCAGCAGTTTGCAAGGACTAGCGGGGCCAAACATTCAGTACTTC. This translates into CASSLQGLAGPNIQYF.

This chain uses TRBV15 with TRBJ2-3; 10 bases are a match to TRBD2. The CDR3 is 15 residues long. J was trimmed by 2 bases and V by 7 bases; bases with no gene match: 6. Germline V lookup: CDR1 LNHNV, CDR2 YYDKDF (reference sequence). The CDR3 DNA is TGTGCCACCACCTATAGCGGGGGGAACACAGATACGCAGTATTTT. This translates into CATTYSGGNTDTQYF. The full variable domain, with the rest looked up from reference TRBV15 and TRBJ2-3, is DAMVIQNPRYQVTQFGKPVTLSCSQTLNHNVMYWYQQKSSQAPKLLFHYYDKDFNNEADTPDNFQSRRPNTSFCFLDIRSPGLGDTAMYLCATTYSGGNTDTQYFGPGTRLTVL.

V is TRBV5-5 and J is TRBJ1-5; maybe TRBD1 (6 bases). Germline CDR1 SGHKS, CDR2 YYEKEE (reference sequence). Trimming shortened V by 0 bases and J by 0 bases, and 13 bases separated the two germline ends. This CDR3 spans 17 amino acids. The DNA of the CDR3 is TGTGCCAGCAGCTTGGCCCTACAGGGTACTAGCAATCAGCCCCAGCATTTT. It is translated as CASSLALQGTSNQPQHF.